This TCR beta chain originates from a study of blood T cell repertoires in COVID-19. Study-level information: Nucleic acid was either cDNA or gDNA, and it came from T cells, B-cell-depleted T cells, or PBMCs.

Original analysis: Amplifying reference gene primers gave estimates of nucleated cell counts. Profiled with immunoSEQ multiplex PCR; TCRdb holds only in-frame clones, not every one. V and J calls plus clone size are reproduced from that table; the DNA served to infer D and trimming. The sample has about 250,000 clones, around 84% seen once. Cohorts were determined from participant-reported clinical history. Two negative PCRs, clearance, or symptom resolution characterized the recovered Cohort 3 donors. After removal of 4 bases from V and 4 bases from J, the junction contained 12 bases not matched to a gene. Germline-derived CDR1 and CDR2 are KGHSH and LQKENI. There are 17 residues in the CDR3.

The rearrangement uses TRBV18 and TRBJ2-1, with 8 positions matching TRBD2. The sequence was obtained from a man aged 35-49 years who had recovered from COVID-19. Source material: PBMCs or T cells enriched from blood (not recorded which). CDR3 loop: CASSLLSMAGGYNEQFF. For the CDR3, the DNA is TGTGCCAGCTCACTCCTCTCAATGGCGGGGGGATACAATGAGCAGTTCTTC. The variable domain in full, completed from reference TRBV18 and TRBJ2-1, reads NAGVMQNPRHLVRRRGQEARLRCSPMKGHSHVYWYRQLPEEGLKFMVYLQKENIIDESGMPKERFSAEFPKEGPSILRIQQVVRGDSAAYFCASSLLSMAGGYNEQFFGPGTRLTVL.